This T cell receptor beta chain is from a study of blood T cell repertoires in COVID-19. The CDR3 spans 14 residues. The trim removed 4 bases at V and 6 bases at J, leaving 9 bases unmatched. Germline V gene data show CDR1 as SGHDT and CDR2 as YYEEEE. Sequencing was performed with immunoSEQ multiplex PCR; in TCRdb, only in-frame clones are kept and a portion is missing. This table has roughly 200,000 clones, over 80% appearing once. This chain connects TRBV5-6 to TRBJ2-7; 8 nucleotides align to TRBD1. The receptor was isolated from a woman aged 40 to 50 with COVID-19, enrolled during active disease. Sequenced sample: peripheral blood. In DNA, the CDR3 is TGTGCCAGCAGCGAAGTATACGACAGGGGCGAGCAGTACTTC. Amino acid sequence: CASSEVYDRGEQYF.